The 16 T cell receptor beta chains below come from one sample, sequenced in a study of shared clonotypes between healthy human individuals. The table came from immunoSEQ multiplex PCR; TCRdb's copy has only in-frame clones and leaves some out. The table records around 500,000 clones, around 80% of them present only once. The sequencing sample was made of PBMCs. The source of these receptors is a woman between 40 and 50 years old in good health. Some clones in this sample may be carry-over from other donors' samples.

The chain couples TRBV29-1 to TRBJ2-1; a weak D match, TRBD2 (5 bases). In germline, CDR1 is SQVTM, CDR2 ANQGSEA. The CDR3 has 11 amino acids. Trimming stripped 7 bases from V and 4 bases from J, with 8 bases between. The CDR3 is CSGRGYNEQFF. The DNA of the CDR3 is TGCAGCGGCAGAGGGTACAATGAGCAGTTCTTC.

This clone came up many times. This specimen includes other DNA sequences encoding the same CDR3. V and J are TRBV29-1 and TRBJ2-5; 8 positions match TRBD1. This CDR3 is built from 16 residues. Unmatched junction bases numbered 15, after V lost 4 bases and J lost 5 bases. Germline V CDR1 and CDR2: SQVTM, ANQGSEA. This CDR3 reads CSVVNPLTGGGETQYF. The CDR3 DNA reads TGCAGCGTTGTAAACCCTTTAACAGGGGGAGGCGAGACCCAGTACTTC.

This chain uses TRBV6-1 with TRBJ2-3; D remains unclear. CDR1 is MNHNS and CDR2 is SASEGT in the germline V gene. The length of the CDR3 is 13 residues. Trimming took off 6 bases at V and 1 base at J, with 8 bases between the two ends. CDR3 coding DNA: TGTGCCAGCAGGGACCCAGGCACAGATACGCAGTATTTT. This translates into CASRDPGTDTQYF.

This chain joins TRBV6-6 and TRBJ1-5; D uncertain. The CDR3 covers 15 residues. V was clipped by 0 bases and J by 4 bases, with 10 bases between them. The germline gives CDR1 MNHNY, CDR2 SVGAGI (reference sequence). The CDR3 region has the DNA TGTGCCAGCAGTTACTCGCCGGGAGAAAATCAGCCCCAGCATTTT. Translated: CASSYSPGENQPQHF.

This chain uses TRBV5-8 with TRBJ2-2; D ambiguous. The CDR3 sequence is 15 residues long. CDR1 SGHTS and CDR2 YDEGEE come from the germline V gene. The V gene lost 0 bases and the J gene lost 7 bases, with 13 bases spanning the gap. The DNA for the CDR3 is TGTGCCAGCAGCTTGGCCGATAGGGATATCGGGGAGCTGTTTTTT. It encodes CASSLADRDIGELFF.

The CDR3 sequence is CASSLVSGTGGTAEQYF. The CDR3 DNA reads as TGTGCCAGCAGCTTAGTGTCCGGGACAGGGGGTACGGCCGAGCAGTACTTC. The chain has TRBV7-6 and TRBJ2-7, with 11 nucleotides matching TRBD1. Germline V gene data show CDR1 as SGHVS and CDR2 as FNYEAQ. The CDR3 is 17 amino acids. Losses at the gene ends were 1 base for V and 6 bases for J; bases not matched to a gene: 11.

This clone was picked up many times. The rearrangement joins TRBV4-2 to TRBJ2-3; D not resolved. The V and J ends lost 0 bases and 2 bases respectively, with 15 bases between them. Germline lookup yields CDR1 LGHNA and CDR2 YNFKEQ. This CDR3 is built from 17 residues. CDR3: CASSQDRSIEPTDTQYF. CDR3 nucleotide sequence: TGTGCCAGCAGCCAAGATCGGTCCATCGAACCCACAGATACGCAGTATTTT.

The V and J genes are TRBV4-2 and TRBJ2-7; 7 bases map to TRBD1. Germline V gene sequence: CDR1 LGHNA, CDR2 YNFKEQ. This CDR3 is 19 amino acids long. V gave up 1 base and J gave up 0 bases; unmatched junction bases: 15. CDR3 sequence reads: CASSQGPNGAGDSSYEQYF. The CDR3, as DNA: TGTGCCAGCAGCCAAGGACCCAATGGGGCAGGGGACAGCTCCTACGAGCAGTACTTC.

V gene TRBV18 combines with J gene TRBJ2-5; D is perhaps TRBD1 (6 bases). CDR3 length: 14 amino acids. Germline values: CDR1 KGHSH, CDR2 LQKENI. The germline V and J ends were trimmed by 3 bases and 0 bases, with 8 bases remaining between them. The CDR3: CASSPDRNQETQYF. DNA of the CDR3: TGTGCCAGCTCACCCGACAGGAACCAAGAGACCCAGTACTTC. The full variable domain, in which reference TRBV18 and TRBJ2-5 provide the parts outside the CDR3, is NAGVMQNPRHLVRRRGQEARLRCSPMKGHSHVYWYRQLPEEGLKFMVYLQKENIIDESGMPKERFSAEFPKEGPSILRIQQVVRGDSAAYFCASSPDRNQETQYFGPGTRLLVL.

This clone has more than one count but fewer than ten. The chain combines TRBV10-3 with TRBJ1-5; D is unresolved. The CDR3 runs to 13 residues. CDR1 is ENHRY and CDR2 is SYGVKD in the germline V gene. Trimming left V 6 bases short and J 5 bases short, with 11 bases between. The DNA of the CDR3 is TGTGCCATCAGGAGGGATTGGGATCAGCCCCAGCATTTT. Amino acids: CAIRRDWDQPQHF.

This clone was detected a few times. This chain connects TRBV6-1 to TRBJ2-7; D gene unclear. V lost 5 bases and J 2 bases, leaving 7 bases between the germline ends. Germline-derived CDR1 and CDR2 are MNHNS and SASEGT. CDR3 length equals 12 residues. Here the CDR3 DNA reads TGTGCCAGCAGTCGCGGAACCTACGAGCAGTACTTC. It encodes CASSRGTYEQYF.

This chain uses TRBV19 with TRBJ1-1; no definite D call. The CDR3 has 13 residues. V gave up 5 bases and J gave up 2 bases, with 9 bases separating them. The V gene's germline CDR1 is LNHDA and CDR2 SQIVND (reference sequence). The CDR3 DNA reads TGTGCCAGTAGTTACACTGCCAACACTGAAGCTTTCTTT. It is translated as CASSYTANTEAFF.

This chain connects TRBV10-3 to TRBJ1-2, with 9 bases aligning to TRBD1. The CDR3 has 16 amino acids. Germline V CDR1 and CDR2: ENHRY, SYGVKD. V lost 0 bases to trimming and J lost 4 bases; unmatched junction nucleotides: 6. CDR3 sequence (DNA): TGTGCCATCAGTGAGTCCTCCGGGACAGGGTTCTATGGCTACACCTTC. It encodes CAISESSGTGFYGYTF.

This chain joins TRBV6-6 and TRBJ2-7, with D possibly matching TRBD2 (5 bases). This CDR3 contains 14 residues. Deletions cut 6 bases from V and 7 bases from J, with 19 bases between. Germline CDR1 MNHNY, CDR2 SVGAGI (reference sequence). The CDR3 bases are TGTGCCAGCAGCTCGGACTCCGTAACGGGGGAGCAGTACTTC. Translating it yields CASSSDSVTGEQYF.

This chain uses TRBV11-1 with TRBJ2-5; perhaps TRBD2 as D (6 bases). The germline CDR1 and CDR2 sequences are SGHAT and FQDESV (reference sequence). The V end was cut by 4 bases, the J end by 4 bases, with 16 bases between. The CDR3 is made up of 15 amino acids. Written as DNA, the CDR3 is TGTGCCAGCAGCTCCGACGGGAGTCGGTTAGAGACCCAGTACTTC. This codes for CASSSDGSRLETQYF.

V gene TRBV7-2 combines with J gene TRBJ2-3; D uncertain. Germline assignment: CDR1 SGHTA and CDR2 FQGNSA. V dropped 1 base and J dropped 6 bases, with 17 bases sitting between them. This CDR3 spans 16 amino acids. The CDR3 protein is CASSLGSSILADTQYF. DNA for the CDR3: TGTGCCAGCAGCTTAGGAAGTAGCATATTAGCCGATACGCAGTATTTT.